The 18 T cell receptor beta chains below come from one sample, sequenced in a study of tumor-infiltrating lymphocytes in primary liver carcinoma. Co-extracting RNA and DNA was done with about 20-34 mg of unsorted bulk tissue as input. Making TCR beta cDNA involved around 520 ng total RNA and a constant-region primer. TCR beta libraries came from three nested multiplex PCR rounds using slightly modified ARM-PCR. With TRBV1-TRBV30 forward primers and a C-beta reverse primer, the first two PCR rounds were run for 10 cycles each. From the multiplex PCR reads, TCRdb called clonotypes with MiXCR, one entry per CDR3 protein. The sample includes roughly 78,000 distinct CDR3 sequences, 65% to 75% of them seen just once. The sequencing sample was made of liver tumor tissue from sampling region 4. Subset: tumor region T4, right-lateral pole. These receptors were collected from a woman between 55 and 75 years old with primary liver carcinoma and hepatitis B virus infection.

In its sample, this clonotype was seen many times. The gene calls are TRBV28 and TRBJ1-5; D call uncertain. Trimming left V 5 bases short and J 0 bases short, with 8 bases between. Germline V gene data show CDR1 as MDHEN and CDR2 as SYDVKM. The CDR3 consists of 14 residues. The CDR3 here is CASSLPHSNQPQHF. CDR3 nucleotides: TGTGCCAGCAGTCTACCTCATAGCAATCAGCCCCAGCATTTT. Together with reference TRBV28 and TRBJ1-5, the CDR3 gives the full variable domain: DVKVTQSSRYLVKRTGEKVFLECVQDMDHENMFWYRQDPGLGLRLIYFSYDVKMKEKGDIPEGYSVSREKKERFSLILESASTNQTSMYLCASSLPHSNQPQHFGDGTRLSIL.

In regard to this clonotype: A read error may account for a junction end that differs from germline. This chain connects TRBV12-3 or TRBV12-4 to TRBJ1-2; maybe TRBD1 (6 bases). There are 18 residues in the CDR3. In DNA form, the CDR3 reads TGTGCCAGCAGCGAAAGGGGGGGGTGCCCCACAATTAACGTAGGCTACATCTTC. Its protein is CASSERGGCPTINVGYIF.

With regard to this clonotype: An end of the junction does not agree with germline; a read error may underlie this. This sequence joins TRBV5-1 and TRBJ2-1, with D tentatively TRBD1 or TRBD2 (8 bases each). Germline CDR1 and CDR2: SGHRS and YFSETQ. This CDR3 is 20 amino acids long. The CDR3 coding sequence is TGCGCCGGCAGCCCCCTGGCGGACAGGGCAGGGACTAGTAGGCGGCGTGAGCAGTTCTTC. Translating gives CAGSPLADRAGTSRRREQFF. Combining the CDR3 with reference TRBV5-1 and TRBJ2-1 gives the whole variable domain KAGVTQTPRYLIKTRGQQVTLSCSPISGHRSVSWYQQTPGQGLQFLFEYFSETQRNKGNFPGRFSGRQFSNSRSEMNVSTLELGDSALYLCAGSPLADRAGTSRRREQFFGPGTRLTVL.

Comments on this clonotype: A read error may explain this, as a much larger clone is one base away. This chain links TRBV30 with TRBJ2-3; 9 bases are shared with TRBD2. The germline CDR1 and CDR2 sequences are GTSNPN and SVGIG (reference sequence). The CDR3 consists of 15 residues. This CDR3 is CDWQPGLARADTQYF. The DNA for the CDR3 is TGTGACTGGCAACCGGGACTAGCACGCGCAGATACGCAGTATTTT.

V and J are TRBV5-5 and TRBJ2-2; TRBD2 aligns across 7 bases. The CDR3 has 17 amino acids. Germline V CDR1 and CDR2: SGHKS, YYEKEE (reference sequence). Trimming took 0 bases from V and 4 from J; bases not matched to a gene: 9. The CDR3 is CASSLEGSGGPTGELFF. As DNA, the CDR3 is TGTGCCAGCAGCTTGGAGGGTTCGGGGGGACCCACCGGGGAGCTGTTTTTT.

The DNA of the CDR3 is TGTGCCAGCTCTCCCTCCAGTCGACAGGGAGGTAACTATGGCTACACCTTC. It is translated as CASSPSSRQGGNYGYTF. This chain joins TRBV18 and TRBJ1-2; 7 nucleotides match TRBD1. The J segment lost 1 base and the V segment lost 6 bases, leaving 14 bases of the junction unmatched. This CDR3 region has 17 residues. Germline V gives CDR1 KGHSH, CDR2 LQKENI.

This chain joins TRBV4-1 and TRBJ2-7, with 12 bases fitting TRBD2. V dropped 4 bases and J dropped 5; count of bases not matched to a gene: 6. The germline V gene has CDR1 MGHRA and CDR2 YSYEKL. This CDR3 comprises 15 residues. In DNA, the CDR3 is TGCGCCAGCAGCCCTCGACTAGCGGGAGTAGACGAGCAGTACTTC. Protein sequence: CASSPRLAGVDEQYF.

A note on this clonotype: Given a much more abundant clone one base away, this may be a read error. J is TRBJ2-7 and V is TRBV28; D is unresolved. The V and J ends lost 8 bases and 5 bases respectively, with 13 bases between them. This CDR3 comprises 12 residues. Germline V gene lookup returns CDR1 MDHEN and CDR2 SYDVKM. CDR3 amino acids: CASYLLEDEQYF. CDR3 sequence (DNA): TGTGCCAGCTACCTCTTGGAAGACGAGCAGTACTTC.

The chain recombines TRBV28 with TRBJ1-1; D gene uncertain. Germline CDR1 MDHEN, CDR2 SYDVKM. Trimming cost V 2 bases and J 0 bases, with 7 bases left between them. This CDR3 region has 14 residues. This chain's CDR3 is CASSLGEMNTEAFF. CDR3 in DNA: TGTGCCAGCAGTTTAGGGGAGATGAACACTGAAGCTTTCTTT. The full variable domain, completed using reference TRBV28 and TRBJ1-1, is DVKVTQSSRYLVKRTGEKVFLECVQDMDHENMFWYRQDPGLGLRLIYFSYDVKMKEKGDIPEGYSVSREKKERFSLILESASTNQTSMYLCASSLGEMNTEAFFGQGTRLTVV.

This clonotype came up a few times. The junction departs from the called germline gene at one end, perhaps through a read error. The chain has TRBV5-1 and TRBJ1-4; 8 bases line up with TRBD1. Germline CDR1 is SGHRS and CDR2 is YFSETQ. The CDR3 totals 15 residues. The CDR3 region has the DNA TGCGCCAGCAGCTCCCTAACAGGGGGAGATGAAAAACCGTTTTTT. Translation: CASSSLTGGDEKPFF.

V and J are TRBV7-9 and TRBJ2-1, with a weak D call TRBD2 (5 bases). Germline loops: CDR1 SEHNR, CDR2 FQNEAQ (reference sequence). The V and J ends lost 2 bases and 12 bases respectively, with 23 bases between them. The CDR3 totals 16 residues. The CDR3 reads CASSLSSVVAGIVQFF. As DNA, the CDR3 is TGTGCCAGCAGCTTATCATCGGTGGTGGCCGGGATTGTGCAGTTCTTC.

On this clonotype: An end of the junction does not agree with germline; a read error may underlie this. The V call is TRBV20-1, the J call TRBJ2-3; 9 nucleotides match TRBD2. CDR1 and CDR2 from the germline V gene are DFQATT and SNEGSKA (reference sequence). The CDR3 contains 18 residues. The DNA of the CDR3 is TGCAGCGCTAGACCCCCCCTCGGAGCTAGCGGGGCCACAGATACGCAGTATTTT. This codes for CSARPPLGASGATDTQYF.

On this clonotype: At one of its ends the junction is not consistent with the germline gene, which may arise from a read error. This sequence joins TRBV4-1 and TRBJ2-3; TRBD2 agrees at 8 bases. Per germline, CDR1 MGHRA and CDR2 YSYEKL. The CDR3 spans 15 residues. The CDR3 nucleotides are TGCACCAGCAGCCGGATCAGCGGGAGTGCAGAAACACAGTATTTT. Translated, it gives CTSSRISGSAETQYF.

A remark on this clonotype: One junction end does not reproduce the germline sequence, and a read error may be involved. This CDR3 reads CANSQDQWTESGGYTF. DNA of the CDR3: TGCGCCAACAGCCAAGATCAGTGGACAGAATCAGGTGGCTACACCTTC. This chain connects TRBV4-1 to TRBJ1-2, with a tentative D call TRBD1 (6 bases). CDR3 size: 16 residues. CDR1 and CDR2 (germline): MGHRA, YSYEKL.

This clonotype was found many times. The CDR3 nucleotides read TGCGCCAGCAGCTTGGGGCCCTTGGACAGGTCCTACAATGAGCAGTTCTTC. It encodes CASSLGPLDRSYNEQFF. The chain couples TRBV5-1 to TRBJ2-1, with 7 bases that match TRBD1. Losses at the gene ends were 0 bases for V and 1 base for J; bases not matched to a gene: 7. The CDR3 length is 17 residues. Germline lookup yields CDR1 SGHRS and CDR2 YFSETQ.

The CDR3 bases are TGTGCCAGCAGCCAACAGGGATCCTACGAGCAGTACGTC. Amino acid sequence: CASSQQGSYEQYV. The chain is built from TRBV12-3 or TRBV12-4 and TRBJ2-7; D possibly corresponds to TRBD1 (6 bases). Trimming shortened V by 6 bases and J by 1 base, and 10 bases separated the two germline ends. The CDR3 extends over 13 amino acids.

The chain joins TRBV6-1 to TRBJ2-6, with a tentative D call TRBD1 (5 bases). Per germline, CDR1 MNHNS and CDR2 SASEGT. This CDR3 region has 16 residues. The CDR3 here is CISSARQSSGANVLTF. CDR3 in DNA: TGTATCAGCAGTGCGAGACAGAGCTCTGGGGCCAACGTCCTGACTTTC.

In the case of this clonotype: The germline gene is not matched at one end of the junction; a read error may be the cause. This sequence joins TRBV4-1 and TRBJ2-2; D is uncertain. CDR1 is MGHRA, CDR2 YSYEKL, per germline. The CDR3 covers 13 residues. Here the CDR3 reads CASSPPPIGELFF. In nucleotides, the CDR3 is TGCGCCAGTAGCCCCCCCCCCATCGGGGAGCTGTTTTTT.